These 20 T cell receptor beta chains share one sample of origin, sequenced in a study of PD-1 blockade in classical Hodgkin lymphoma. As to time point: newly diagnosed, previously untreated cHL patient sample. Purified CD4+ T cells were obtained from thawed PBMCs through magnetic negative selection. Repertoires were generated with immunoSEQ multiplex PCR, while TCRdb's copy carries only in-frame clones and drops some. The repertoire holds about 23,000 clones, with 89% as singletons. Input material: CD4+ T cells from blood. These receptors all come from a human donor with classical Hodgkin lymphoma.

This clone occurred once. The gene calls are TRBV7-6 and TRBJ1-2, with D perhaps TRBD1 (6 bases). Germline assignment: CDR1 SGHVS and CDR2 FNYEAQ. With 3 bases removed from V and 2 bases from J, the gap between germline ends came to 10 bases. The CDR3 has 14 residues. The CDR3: CASSLGQTNYGYTF. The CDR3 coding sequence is TGTGCCAGCAGCTTGGGACAAACCAACTATGGCTACACCTTC.

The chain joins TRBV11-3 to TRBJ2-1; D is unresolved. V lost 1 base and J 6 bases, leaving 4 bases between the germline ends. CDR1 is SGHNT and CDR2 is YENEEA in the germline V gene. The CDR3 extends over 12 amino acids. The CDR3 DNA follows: TGTGCCAGCAGCTTAGTGAGCAATGAGCAGTTCTTC. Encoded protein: CASSLVSNEQFF.

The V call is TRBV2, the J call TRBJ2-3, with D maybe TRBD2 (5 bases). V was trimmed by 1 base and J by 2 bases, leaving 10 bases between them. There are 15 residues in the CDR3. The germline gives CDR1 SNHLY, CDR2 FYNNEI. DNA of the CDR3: TGTGCCAGCAGTGAAGGGCGGGCGCACACAGATACGCAGTATTTT. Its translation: CASSEGRAHTDTQYF.

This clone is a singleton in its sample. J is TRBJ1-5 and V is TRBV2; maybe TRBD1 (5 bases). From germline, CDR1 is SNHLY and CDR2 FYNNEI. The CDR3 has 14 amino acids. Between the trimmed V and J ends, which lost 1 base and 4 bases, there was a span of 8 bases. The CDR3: CASSEGTPNQPQHF. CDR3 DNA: TGTGCCAGCAGTGAAGGGACACCTAATCAGCCCCAGCATTTT. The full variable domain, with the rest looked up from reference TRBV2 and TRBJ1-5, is EPEVTQTPSHQVTQMGQEVILRCVPISNHLYFYWYRQILGQKVEFLVSFYNNEISEKSEIFDDQFSVERPDGSNFTLKIRSTKLEDSAMYFCASSEGTPNQPQHFGDGTRLSIL.

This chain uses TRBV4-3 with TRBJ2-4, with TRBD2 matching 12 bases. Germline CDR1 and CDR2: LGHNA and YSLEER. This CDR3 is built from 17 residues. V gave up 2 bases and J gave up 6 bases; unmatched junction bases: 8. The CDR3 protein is CASSQSLAGGPINIQYF. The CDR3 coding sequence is TGCGCCAGCAGCCAAAGCCTAGCGGGAGGGCCAATAAACATTCAGTACTTC.

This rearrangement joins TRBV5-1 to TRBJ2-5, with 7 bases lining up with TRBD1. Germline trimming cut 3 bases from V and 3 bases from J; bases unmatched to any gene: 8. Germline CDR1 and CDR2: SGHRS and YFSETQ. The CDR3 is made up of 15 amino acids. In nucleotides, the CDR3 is TGCGCCAGCAGCTCAAAGGGGGCGTTCGAAGAGACCCAGTACTTC. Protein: CASSSKGAFEETQYF.

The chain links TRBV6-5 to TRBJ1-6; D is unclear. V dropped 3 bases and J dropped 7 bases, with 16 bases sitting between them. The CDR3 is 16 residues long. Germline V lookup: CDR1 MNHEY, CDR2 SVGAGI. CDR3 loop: CASSYRPVGANSPLHF. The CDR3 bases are TGTGCCAGCAGTTATCGGCCGGTTGGAGCGAATTCACCCCTCCACTTT.

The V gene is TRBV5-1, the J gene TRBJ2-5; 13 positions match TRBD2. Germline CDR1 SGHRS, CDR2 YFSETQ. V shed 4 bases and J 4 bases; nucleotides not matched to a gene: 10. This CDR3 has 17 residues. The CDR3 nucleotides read TGCGCCAGCAGCGAAGGACTAGCGGGGGCCCTCACAGAGACCCAGTACTTC. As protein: CASSEGLAGALTETQYF.

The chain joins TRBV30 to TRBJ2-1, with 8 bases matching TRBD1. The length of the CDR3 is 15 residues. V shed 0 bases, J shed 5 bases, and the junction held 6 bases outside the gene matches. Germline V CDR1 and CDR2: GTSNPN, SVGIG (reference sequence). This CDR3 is CAWSVGQGYNNEQFF. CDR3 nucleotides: TGTGCCTGGAGTGTCGGACAGGGCTACAACAATGAGCAGTTCTTC.

This CDR3 reads CASMAEMWNEQFF. CDR3 DNA: TGTGCCAGCATGGCAGAAATGTGGAATGAGCAGTTCTTC. V and J are TRBV6-5 and TRBJ2-1; D call uncertain. The CDR3 loop spans 13 amino acids. CDR1 is MNHEY and CDR2 is SVGAGI in the germline V gene. The germline V and J ends were trimmed by 7 bases and 7 bases, with 14 bases remaining between them.

CDR3 nucleotides: TGTGCCAGCAGCTTACAGGAAAACTACGAGCAGTACTTC. This codes for CASSLQENYEQYF. V usage is TRBV7-8 and J usage is TRBJ2-7, with no clear D. CDR3 length: 13 residues. Trimming pared 2 bases from V and 3 bases from J, leaving 8 bases between. Germline CDR1 and CDR2: SGHVS and FQNEAQ.

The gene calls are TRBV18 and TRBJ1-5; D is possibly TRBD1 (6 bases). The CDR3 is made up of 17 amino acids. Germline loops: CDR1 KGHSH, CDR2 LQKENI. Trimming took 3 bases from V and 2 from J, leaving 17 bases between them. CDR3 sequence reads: CASSPLSGGAGNQPQHF. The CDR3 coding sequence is TGTGCCAGCTCACCGCTAAGTGGGGGCGCAGGCAATCAGCCCCAGCATTTT. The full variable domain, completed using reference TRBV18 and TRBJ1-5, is NAGVMQNPRHLVRRRGQEARLRCSPMKGHSHVYWYRQLPEEGLKFMVYLQKENIIDESGMPKERFSAEFPKEGPSILRIQQVVRGDSAAYFCASSPLSGGAGNQPQHFGDGTRLSIL.

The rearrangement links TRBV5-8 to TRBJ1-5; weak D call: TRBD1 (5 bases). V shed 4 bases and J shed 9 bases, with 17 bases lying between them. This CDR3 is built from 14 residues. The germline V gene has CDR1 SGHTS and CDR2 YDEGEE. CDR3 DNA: TGTGCCAGCAGCCCCGTACGAGGGGCCGCGCCCCAGCATTTT. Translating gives CASSPVRGAAPQHF. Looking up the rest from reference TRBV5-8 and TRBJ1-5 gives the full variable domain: EAGVTQSPTHLIKTRGQQATLRCSPISGHTSVYWYQQALGLGLQFLLWYDEGEERNRGNFPPRFSGRQFPNYSSELNVNALELEDSALYLCASSPVRGAAPQHFGDGTRLSIL.

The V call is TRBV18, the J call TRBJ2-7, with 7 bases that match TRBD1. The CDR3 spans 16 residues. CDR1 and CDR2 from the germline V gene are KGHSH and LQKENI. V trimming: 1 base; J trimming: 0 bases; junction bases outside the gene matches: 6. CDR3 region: CASSPLEGTASYEQYF. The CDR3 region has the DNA TGTGCCAGCTCACCACTTGAGGGGACAGCCTCCTACGAGCAGTACTTC.

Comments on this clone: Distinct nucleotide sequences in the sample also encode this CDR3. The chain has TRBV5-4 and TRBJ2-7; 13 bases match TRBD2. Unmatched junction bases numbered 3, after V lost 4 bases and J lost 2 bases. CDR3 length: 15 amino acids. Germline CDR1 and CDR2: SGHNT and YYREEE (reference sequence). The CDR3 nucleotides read TGTGCCAGCAGCAGGGGACTAGCGGGGACCTACGAGCAGTACTTC. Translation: CASSRGLAGTYEQYF.

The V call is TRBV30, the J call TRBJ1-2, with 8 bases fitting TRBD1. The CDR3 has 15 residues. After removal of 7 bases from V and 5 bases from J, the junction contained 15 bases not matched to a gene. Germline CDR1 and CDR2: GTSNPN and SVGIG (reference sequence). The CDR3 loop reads CAFDDIGTGLYGYTF. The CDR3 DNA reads TGTGCCTTCGACGACATCGGGACAGGACTATATGGCTACACCTTC.

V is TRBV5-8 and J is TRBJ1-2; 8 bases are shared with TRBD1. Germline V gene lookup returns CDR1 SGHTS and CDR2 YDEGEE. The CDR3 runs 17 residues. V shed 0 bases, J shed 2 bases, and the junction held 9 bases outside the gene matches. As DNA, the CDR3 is TGTGCCAGCAGCTTGGCCGGACAGGGAGCATTAAACTATGGCTACACCTTC. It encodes CASSLAGQGALNYGYTF.

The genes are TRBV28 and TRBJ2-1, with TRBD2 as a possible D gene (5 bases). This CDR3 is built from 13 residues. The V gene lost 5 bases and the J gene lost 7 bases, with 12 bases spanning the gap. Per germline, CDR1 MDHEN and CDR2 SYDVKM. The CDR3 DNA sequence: TGTGCCAGCAGTGGCGGGTTTCGGAATGAGCAGTTCTTC. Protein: CASSGGFRNEQFF.

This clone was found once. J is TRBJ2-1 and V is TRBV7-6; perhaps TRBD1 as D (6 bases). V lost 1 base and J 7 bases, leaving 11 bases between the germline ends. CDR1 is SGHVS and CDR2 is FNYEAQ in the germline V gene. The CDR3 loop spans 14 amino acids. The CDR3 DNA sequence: TGTGCCAGCAGCTTAGACCCAGGGACAAATGAGCAGTTCTTC. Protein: CASSLDPGTNEQFF.

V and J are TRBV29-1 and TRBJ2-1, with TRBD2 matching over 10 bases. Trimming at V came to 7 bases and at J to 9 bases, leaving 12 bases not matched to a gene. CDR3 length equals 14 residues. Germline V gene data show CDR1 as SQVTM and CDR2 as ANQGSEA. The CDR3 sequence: CSAFGSGRFGEQFF. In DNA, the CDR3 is TGCAGCGCCTTCGGTAGCGGGAGGTTCGGTGAGCAGTTCTTC.